Listed below are T cell receptor beta chains from one sample, sequenced in a study of blood T cell repertoires in COVID-19. Assay used: immunoSEQ multiplex PCR; TCRdb lists only in-frame clones, some missing. The sample comprises some 140,000 clones, more than 75% of which are singletons, and 9.5% to 13% rests with the top ten. The material sequenced was peripheral blood. The receptors stem from a man between 60 and 75 years old who had recovered from COVID-19. Each CDR3 is given with its conserved first and last residue. Clone size appears in some rows only: once, few, many, or a class for an expanded clone.

j_call: TRBJ2-1; v_call: TRBV9; clone_size: .; cdr3_aa: CASSVVPAQRNEQFF
j_call: TRBJ2-5; v_call: TRBV14; clone_size: .; cdr3_aa: CASSPLPGQGAETQYF
j_call: TRBJ1-1; v_call: TRBV5-1; clone_size: .; cdr3_aa: CASSTQGALTEAFF
j_call: TRBJ2-3; v_call: TRBV9; clone_size: .; cdr3_aa: CASSGGDTDTQYF
j_call: TRBJ1-6; v_call: TRBV19; clone_size: .; cdr3_aa: CASSSRANNSPLHF
j_call: TRBJ1-1; v_call: TRBV19; clone_size: .; cdr3_aa: CASRGLNNRNTEAFF
j_call: TRBJ2-2; v_call: TRBV7-2; clone_size: .; cdr3_aa: CASLKGGSSAGELFF
j_call: TRBJ2-2; v_call: TRBV6-6; clone_size: .; cdr3_aa: CAALQLPNTGELFF
j_call: TRBJ1-1; v_call: TRBV27; clone_size: .; cdr3_aa: CASSPRDRGLDTEAFF
j_call: TRBJ1-1; v_call: TRBV4-3; clone_size: .; cdr3_aa: CASSPQGGLGNTEAFF
j_call: TRBJ1-1; v_call: TRBV28; clone_size: once; cdr3_aa: CASRGEVLMNTEAFF
j_call: TRBJ2-7; v_call: TRBV6-5; clone_size: .; cdr3_aa: CASSPSGRASYEQYF
j_call: TRBJ2-5; v_call: TRBV2; clone_size: .; cdr3_aa: CASVMGAGETQYF
j_call: TRBJ2-1; v_call: TRBV7-2; clone_size: few; cdr3_aa: CASSLLVREREQFF
j_call: TRBJ1-1; v_call: TRBV19; clone_size: .; cdr3_aa: CASSNRAEGMGNTEAFF
j_call: TRBJ2-6; v_call: TRBV6-5; clone_size: once; cdr3_aa: CASARGGSGANVLTF
j_call: TRBJ2-7; v_call: TRBV10-3; clone_size: .; cdr3_aa: CAISEQGHSYEQYF
j_call: TRBJ2-5; v_call: TRBV7-6; clone_size: .; cdr3_aa: CASSLAGQAWETQYF
j_call: TRBJ1-1; v_call: TRBV24-1; clone_size: few; cdr3_aa: CATSGQDTEAFF
j_call: TRBJ1-3; v_call: TRBV6-6; clone_size: .; cdr3_aa: CASRATGSGNTIYF
j_call: TRBJ1-1; v_call: TRBV14; clone_size: .; cdr3_aa: CASSHTGTEAFF
j_call: TRBJ2-7; v_call: TRBV27; clone_size: once; cdr3_aa: CASMRGGAVPYEQYF
j_call: TRBJ1-2; v_call: TRBV7-8; clone_size: .; cdr3_aa: CASSGGQANGYTF
j_call: TRBJ1-1; v_call: TRBV18; clone_size: .; cdr3_aa: CASSPLGQANTEAFF
j_call: TRBJ2-3; v_call: TRBV5-8; clone_size: .; cdr3_aa: CASSLGGRLRGTDTQYF
j_call: TRBJ1-5; v_call: TRBV15; clone_size: .; cdr3_aa: CATSRVDTYQPQHF
j_call: TRBJ2-3; v_call: TRBV6-6; clone_size: .; cdr3_aa: CASSYSQGVSTDTQYF
j_call: TRBJ2-2; v_call: TRBV28; clone_size: .; cdr3_aa: CATRLAENTGELFF
j_call: TRBJ2-5; v_call: TRBV10-3; clone_size: .; cdr3_aa: CAIQAGGAGETQYF
j_call: TRBJ2-7; v_call: TRBV6-5; clone_size: .; cdr3_aa: CASSYRDRSYEQYF
j_call: TRBJ1-2; v_call: TRBV29-1; clone_size: few; cdr3_aa: CSVVRLGHGYTF
j_call: TRBJ2-5; v_call: TRBV4-3; clone_size: once; cdr3_aa: CASSQLAGEGETQYF
j_call: TRBJ2-3; v_call: TRBV4-1; clone_size: .; cdr3_aa: CASSTGTSGGGGVDTQYF
j_call: TRBJ1-6; v_call: TRBV6-5; clone_size: .; cdr3_aa: CAVILGRGNSPLHF
j_call: TRBJ1-1; v_call: TRBV12-3/TRBV12-4; clone_size: few; cdr3_aa: CASTPYPDTEAFF
j_call: TRBJ1-1; v_call: TRBV2; clone_size: once; cdr3_aa: CASSAGEGTEAFF
j_call: TRBJ2-1; v_call: TRBV27; clone_size: .; cdr3_aa: CASSLSGSYNEQFF
j_call: TRBJ2-7; v_call: TRBV5-1; clone_size: once; cdr3_aa: CASRFALTEYEQYF
j_call: TRBJ2-3; v_call: TRBV7-9; clone_size: .; cdr3_aa: CASSGTGSTDTQYF
j_call: TRBJ2-2; v_call: TRBV4-3; clone_size: .; cdr3_aa: CASSPGTSGTVGELFF
j_call: TRBJ1-6; v_call: TRBV28; clone_size: .; cdr3_aa: CASSTRQGLNSPLHF
j_call: TRBJ2-3; v_call: TRBV7-2; clone_size: .; cdr3_aa: CASSLARNTDTQYF
j_call: TRBJ2-7; v_call: TRBV6-5; clone_size: .; cdr3_aa: CASSYGQGAYEQYF
j_call: TRBJ1-1; v_call: TRBV7-2; clone_size: .; cdr3_aa: CASSLEGQGVTEAFF
j_call: TRBJ2-1; v_call: TRBV4-3; clone_size: .; cdr3_aa: CASSQGLAGEYNEQFF
j_call: TRBJ1-2; v_call: TRBV6-5; clone_size: few; cdr3_aa: CASSYGADYGYTF
j_call: TRBJ1-5; v_call: TRBV28; clone_size: .; cdr3_aa: CASSPPDRGPQHF
j_call: TRBJ2-5; v_call: TRBV9; clone_size: .; cdr3_aa: CASSVDGLAGRETQYF
j_call: TRBJ2-3; v_call: TRBV2; clone_size: .; cdr3_aa: CASSGLAGVTDTQYF
j_call: TRBJ1-1; v_call: TRBV4-2; clone_size: few; cdr3_aa: CASSLQGGTEAFF
j_call: TRBJ2-3; v_call: TRBV10-3; clone_size: few; cdr3_aa: CAISEGDRGTDTQYF
j_call: TRBJ1-6; v_call: TRBV6-5; clone_size: .; cdr3_aa: CASSYGEEDNSPLHF
j_call: TRBJ2-1; v_call: TRBV7-9; clone_size: .; cdr3_aa: CASSPTGQGYNEQFF
j_call: TRBJ2-1; v_call: TRBV4-3; clone_size: .; cdr3_aa: CASSHEIGEQFF